The 7 T cell receptor beta chains in this list originate from one sample, sequenced in a study of blood T cell repertoires in COVID-19. TCRdb keeps only in-frame clones here, not all; method: immunoSEQ multiplex PCR. The sample holds approximately 200,000 clones, less than 85% seen once. The sequencing sample was made of PBMCs or T cells enriched from blood (not recorded which). Receptors originate from a woman in her twenties or thirties who had recovered from COVID-19.

The CDR3 loop is CASSQRGGYGYTF. In nucleotides, the CDR3 is TGCGCCAGCAGCCAAAGGGGGGGGTATGGCTACACCTTC. The chain combines TRBV4-1 with TRBJ1-2; maybe TRBD1 (6 bases). Germline CDR1 is MGHRA and CDR2 is YSYEKL. The V end lost 2 bases, the J end lost 5 bases, and 9 bases lay between the germline ends. This CDR3 comprises 13 residues.

The rearrangement uses TRBV28 and TRBJ1-2, with a weak D call TRBD1 (5 bases). Trimming left V 6 bases short and J 6 bases short, with 17 bases between. CDR3 length: 14 amino acids. From germline, CDR1 is MDHEN and CDR2 SYDVKM. CDR3 in amino acids: CASSPAIRGDGYTF. The DNA of the CDR3 is TGTGCCAGCAGCCCGGCAATTCGGGGGGATGGCTACACCTTC.

The chain links TRBV18 to TRBJ2-7, with 7 bases identical to TRBD1. With V trimmed by 4 bases and J by 6 bases, 9 bases remained unmatched. CDR3 length equals 14 residues. The V gene's germline CDR1 is KGHSH and CDR2 LQKENI. The CDR3 DNA sequence: TGTGCCAGCTCACTGGCAGGACAGGATGCCGAGCAGTACGTC. It yields the protein CASSLAGQDAEQYV.

This clone was picked up one time. The gene calls are TRBV7-9 and TRBJ1-2; 8 bases map to TRBD1. The length of the CDR3 is 13 residues. With V trimmed by 5 bases and J by 8 bases, 7 bases remained unmatched. Germline lookup yields CDR1 SEHNR and CDR2 FQNEAQ (reference sequence). The CDR3 coding sequence is TGTGCCAGCAGCCCCGGGGACAGGCAAGGCTACACCTTC. It is translated as CASSPGDRQGYTF.

The V gene is TRBV5-1, the J gene TRBJ1-1, with unresolved D. With 1 base removed from V and 3 bases from J, the gap between germline ends came to 7 bases. Germline V lookup: CDR1 SGHRS, CDR2 YFSETQ. This CDR3 has 13 residues. The CDR3 loop reads CASSLWRDTEAFF. The CDR3 DNA reads as TGCGCCAGCAGCTTGTGGCGGGACACTGAAGCTTTCTTT.

The chain is built from TRBV28 and TRBJ1-1; 9 bases are a match to TRBD1. V dropped 3 bases and J dropped 2; count of bases not matched to a gene: 1. The CDR3 is 14 amino acids. CDR1 MDHEN and CDR2 SYDVKM come from the germline V gene. CDR3 residues: CASSLTGGNTEAFF. The CDR3 nucleotides are TGTGCCAGCAGTTTGACAGGGGGTAACACTGAAGCTTTCTTT.

The V and J genes are TRBV5-1 and TRBJ1-3; D is unclear. This CDR3 has 15 residues. Trimming stripped 0 bases from V and 0 bases from J, with 7 bases between. Germline CDR1 reads SGHRS; CDR2 reads YFSETQ. This CDR3 is CASSLAGSSGNTIYF. The CDR3 DNA is TGCGCCAGCAGCTTGGCCGGTAGCTCTGGAAACACCATATATTTT.